A single T cell receptor (beta chain) is shown here with its context. The antigen remains undetermined. This CDR3 comprises 14 residues. The ends lost 3 bases at V and 2 bases at J; junction bases unmatched: 1. Per germline, CDR1 SGHTA and CDR2 FQGTGA. The data originate from a study of T cell responses to AZD1222 COVID-19 vaccine. Measured with immunoSEQ multiplex PCR; TCRdb has only the in-frame clones, and not every one. The sample holds some 85,000 clones, approximately 91% seen once. Notes on the study in general: AZD1222 recipients seropositive at baseline numbered only six. Spike was spanned by vaccine-associated CD4 TCRs, with dominance at 160-218 and 743-854. Repertoire sampling happened only post peak T cell response. Nearly half of spike-specific TCRs reportedly go after variant regions that carry no mutations.

This clonotype was sampled from an adult in good health. J is TRBJ2-3 and V is TRBV7-3; 8 nucleotides line up with TRBD2. Sequenced material: peripheral blood, taken on day 0 of AZD1222 vaccination. As DNA, the CDR3 is TGTGCCAGCAGCTTTAGCGGGATCACAGATACGCAGTATTTT. It translates to CASSFSGITDTQYF.